Listed below are T cell receptor beta chains from one sample, sequenced in a study of blood T cell repertoires in COVID-19. Clones were sequenced by immunoSEQ multiplex PCR, and TCRdb holds only the in-frame ones, with some missing. This table holds fewer than 500,000 clones, around 84% found once. Sequenced sample: peripheral blood. Receptors were obtained from a human donor with acute or convalescent COVID-19. The donor label of this sample is uncertain. Both conserved end residues are part of each CDR3. The order of the fields is clone size, V gene, J gene, D gene, CDR3 protein, CDR3 DNA. The D gene is left open where the match is weak. Only some rows state a clone size, as once, few, many or a class for expanded clones.

>NA|TRBV9|TRBJ1-1|NA
CASSPAIGGLLTEAFF
TGTGCCAGCAGCCCAGCGATCGGGGGATTGTTAACTGAAGCTTTCTTT
>NA|TRBV28|TRBJ2-7|NA
CASSYRVGEQYF
TGTGCCAGCAGCTACAGGGTTGGCGAGCAGTACTTC
>once|TRBV19|TRBJ2-7|NA
CASSMYSRDYEQYF
TGTGCCAGTAGTATGTATTCGAGGGACTACGAGCAGTACTTC
>NA|TRBV2|TRBJ2-3|NA
CASSGPGADTQYF
TGTGCCAGCAGTGGTCCAGGGGCAGATACGCAGTATTTT
>NA|TRBV29-1|TRBJ2-1|TRBD2
CSVVLRLAGSYNEQFF
TGCAGCGTTGTTTTGAGACTAGCGGGTTCCTACAATGAGCAGTTCTTC
>once|TRBV15|TRBJ2-6|TRBD1
CATSKTGAVWANVLTF
TGTGCCACCAGCAAAACAGGGGCCGTCTGGGCCAACGTCCTGACTTTC
>NA|TRBV29-1|TRBJ2-3|TRBD1
CSGDTGGSDTQYF
TGCAGCGGCGATACAGGGGGCTCAGATACGCAGTATTTT
>NA|TRBV20-1|TRBJ2-5|NA
CSASTGWFETQYF
TGCAGTGCTAGTACAGGGTGGTTCGAGACCCAGTACTTC
>NA|TRBV5-4|TRBJ2-7|TRBD1
CASSLGDRTYEQYF
TGTGCCAGCAGTTTGGGGGACAGGACCTACGAGCAGTACTTC
>NA|TRBV7-6|TRBJ2-3|NA
CASSLSDSSTDTQYF
TGTGCCAGCAGCTTATCTGACAGCTCCACAGATACGCAGTATTTT
>NA|TRBV30|TRBJ1-1|TRBD1
CAWSELGQGGTEAFF
TGTGCCTGGAGTGAGTTGGGACAGGGGGGCACTGAAGCTTTCTTT
>few|TRBV2|TRBJ1-5|TRBD1
CASRRQGDNNQPQHF
TGTGCCAGCAGAAGACAGGGGGACAACAATCAGCCCCAGCATTTT
>once|TRBV7-8|TRBJ1-1|TRBD1
CASSSGTGKYTEAFF
TGTGCCAGCAGCAGTGGGACAGGGAAGTACACTGAAGCTTTCTTT
>NA|TRBV4-2|TRBJ2-1|TRBD2
CASSQPIAGAYNEQFF
TGTGCCAGCAGCCAACCCATAGCGGGGGCCTACAATGAGCAGTTCTTC
>NA|TRBV4-1|TRBJ2-7|NA
CASSQAVSVIPYEQYF
TGCGCCAGCAGCCAAGCGGTATCGGTGATACCCTACGAGCAGTACTTC
>NA|TRBV24-1|TRBJ2-1|TRBD1
CATSETGTGSINEQFF
TGTGCCACCAGTGAAACCGGGACAGGGTCTATCAATGAGCAGTTCTTC